Sequencing of this TCR beta chain was carried out in a study of blood T cell repertoires in COVID-19. At the level of the study: The origin of the acute and convalescent COVID-19 samples was the United States, Italy and Spain. The cDNA or gDNA used as material had been derived from T cells, B-cell-depleted T cells, or PBMCs.

This clone showed up just a few times. This CDR3 comprises 16 residues. V lost 4 bases and J lost 0, with 15 bases in between. Looked up from germline, CDR1 is SGHAT and CDR2 is FQDESV (reference sequence). As handled by the study authors: Amplified reference gene primers provided the basis for estimating nucleated cell counts. Assay: immunoSEQ multiplex PCR; the TCRdb copy retains only in-frame clones and omits some. V, J and clone size were drawn from that table, and D and trimming were deduced from the DNA. The data hold about 270,000 clones, with under 90% observed a single time. The chain has TRBV11-1 and TRBJ1-1, with D perhaps matching TRBD1 (6 bases). Sequenced sample: peripheral blood. This clonotype was obtained from a woman aged 18-29 years with acute or convalescent COVID-19. CDR3 in DNA: TGTGCCAGCAGCTCCTGGGGAGGGGGAATGAACACTGAAGCTTTCTTT. Encoded protein: CASSSWGGGMNTEAFF.